This T cell receptor (beta chain) was captured in a study of shared clonotypes between healthy human individuals. Study-level points and caveats: What naive subsets generally showed was a larger estimated richness than memory subsets showed.

As originally analysed: As immunoSEQ supplied junction-only sequences (without quality scores), filtering differed. Clones were sequenced by immunoSEQ multiplex PCR, and TCRdb holds only the in-frame ones, with some missing. That table furnishes V, J and clone size, whereas the DNA furnished D and trimming. The repertoire has around 720,000 clones, 55% to 85% of them found once; the top ten carry around 2%. All of the donors resided in Nashville, Tennessee, and each was a Caucasian adult. The CDR3 runs 14 residues. Trimming left V 2 bases short and J 0 bases short, with 8 bases between. Per the germline V gene, CDR1 is GTSNPN and CDR2 is SVGIG (reference sequence). About this clone itself: Antigen: not known. The sample has other DNA sequences that encode this CDR3 too.

Sequencing was done on a sample of memory CD4+ T cells sorted from blood. This sample's subset: CD45RA-negative fraction. The TCR originated in a woman aged 25 to 39 in good health. The chain uses TRBV30 and TRBJ2-1, with unresolved D. DNA of the CDR3: TGTGCCTGGAGTCCACGGAGCTCCTACAATGAGCAGTTCTTC. This encodes CAWSPRSSYNEQFF.